Listed below are T cell receptor beta chains from one sample, sequenced in a study of shared T cell receptors in the human thymus. This table comes from immunoSEQ multiplex PCR, and its TCRdb copy is limited to in-frame clones, with some not included. The sample records approximately 400,000 clones, more than 85% being singletons. Specimen: thymocytes. The receptors originated from a human donor. Both conserved end residues are part of each CDR3. The order of the fields is D gene, V gene, clone size, J gene, CDR3 protein. The D gene is left open where the match is weak. A clone size is listed for some rows: how often the clone was seen (once, few, many), or a class if it is expanded.

D gene: -; V gene: TRBV5-5; clone size: -; J gene: TRBJ1-4; CDR3 protein: CASSLETDNEKLFF
D gene: -; V gene: TRBV21-1; clone size: -; J gene: TRBJ2-4; CDR3 protein: CASWTGSDIQYF
D gene: TRBD2; V gene: TRBV7-7; clone size: -; J gene: TRBJ2-1; CDR3 protein: CASSLGLAGGNEQFF
D gene: TRBD1; V gene: TRBV27; clone size: -; J gene: TRBJ1-4; CDR3 protein: CASSASTGTNEKLFF
D gene: -; V gene: TRBV18; clone size: -; J gene: TRBJ2-5; CDR3 protein: CASSPPTQTQYF
D gene: TRBD1; V gene: TRBV5-6; clone size: once; J gene: TRBJ2-7; CDR3 protein: CASSQQGWHEQYF
D gene: TRBD1; V gene: TRBV5-6; clone size: -; J gene: TRBJ2-7; CDR3 protein: CASSSRDRASYEQYF
D gene: -; V gene: TRBV10-3; clone size: once; J gene: TRBJ2-1; CDR3 protein: CAISESALARDNEQFF
D gene: TRBD2; V gene: TRBV11-3; clone size: -; J gene: TRBJ2-1; CDR3 protein: CASSRTSGFNEQFF
D gene: TRBD1; V gene: TRBV30; clone size: -; J gene: TRBJ2-7; CDR3 protein: CAWDPPTWTGSHEQYF
D gene: -; V gene: TRBV27; clone size: -; J gene: TRBJ2-1; CDR3 protein: CASSSFRGFSYNEQFF
D gene: -; V gene: TRBV28; clone size: -; J gene: TRBJ2-7; CDR3 protein: CATSYQQGREQYF
D gene: -; V gene: TRBV6-5; clone size: few; J gene: TRBJ1-5; CDR3 protein: CASSYSEGVGQPQHF
D gene: -; V gene: TRBV19; clone size: -; J gene: TRBJ2-4; CDR3 protein: CASSIAYLDLKNIQYF
D gene: -; V gene: TRBV30; clone size: -; J gene: TRBJ2-7; CDR3 protein: CAWRGTQGNEQYF
D gene: TRBD1; V gene: TRBV10-3; clone size: -; J gene: TRBJ1-1; CDR3 protein: CAIRHRGRGNTEAFF
D gene: -; V gene: TRBV11-2; clone size: -; J gene: TRBJ2-3; CDR3 protein: CASSLVISGASTDTQYF
D gene: -; V gene: TRBV11-2; clone size: -; J gene: TRBJ1-3; CDR3 protein: CASSPAGSRTGNTIYF
D gene: -; V gene: TRBV5-1; clone size: -; J gene: TRBJ1-1; CDR3 protein: CASSFKGRTEAFF
D gene: TRBD2; V gene: TRBV2; clone size: -; J gene: TRBJ2-7; CDR3 protein: CATRGGASEQYF
D gene: TRBD2; V gene: TRBV6-1; clone size: -; J gene: TRBJ2-1; CDR3 protein: CASSEMGSWREKDNEQFF
D gene: -; V gene: TRBV20-1; clone size: -; J gene: TRBJ2-3; CDR3 protein: CSASPDTQYF
D gene: -; V gene: TRBV9; clone size: -; J gene: TRBJ2-1; CDR3 protein: CASSVEGRGDNEQFF
D gene: TRBD2; V gene: TRBV27; clone size: -; J gene: TRBJ2-7; CDR3 protein: CASSLGSSGRTYEQYF
D gene: TRBD1; V gene: TRBV4-1; clone size: -; J gene: TRBJ1-5; CDR3 protein: CASSQDGTGDSNQPQHF
D gene: -; V gene: TRBV18; clone size: once; J gene: TRBJ2-3; CDR3 protein: CASSPPLDTQYF
D gene: TRBD2; V gene: TRBV2; clone size: -; J gene: TRBJ2-5; CDR3 protein: CASTVVTSGPQAQETQYF
D gene: -; V gene: TRBV5-4; clone size: -; J gene: TRBJ1-1; CDR3 protein: CASSPGGTEAFF
D gene: -; V gene: TRBV5-1; clone size: -; J gene: TRBJ2-1; CDR3 protein: CASSLENNEQFF
D gene: TRBD1; V gene: TRBV7-2; clone size: -; J gene: TRBJ2-2; CDR3 protein: CASIKGARRDTGELFF
D gene: TRBD1; V gene: TRBV27; clone size: -; J gene: TRBJ1-2; CDR3 protein: CASSLGDRGGSAGYTF